Sequencing of this T cell receptor (beta chain) was carried out in a study of CD4+ T cells in melanoma. Study-wide results and caveats: CD8+ T cell, macrophage and B cell function reportedly correlated with neoantigen-specific CD4+ T cells. In melanoma, neoantigen-specific CD4+ T cells reportedly differed in differentiation state.

Profiled with immunoSEQ multiplex PCR; TCRdb holds only in-frame clones, not every one. Of about 5,700 clones listed, approximately 72% are singletons. To note about this clone: What it binds is unknown.

CDR1 is MNHNY and CDR2 is SVGAGI in the germline V gene (reference sequence). The CDR3 is 13 amino acids. V lost 2 bases, J lost 7 bases, and 9 bases lay in between. This clonotype originated in a human donor with melanoma. The chain uses TRBV6-6 and TRBJ1-5; no clear D gene. The sample consisted of cells from a culture (not recorded whether cultured in vitro). CDR3: CASSYTLGQPQHF. Written as DNA, the CDR3 is TGTGCCAGCAGTTACACGTTGGGACAGCCCCAGCATTTT.